One sample yielded the 6 T cell receptor beta chains listed below, sequenced in a study of T cells in Graves' hyperthyroidism and ophthalmopathy. RNA transcripts served as the template for amplifying TCR beta CDR3 regions. With the HTBI primer set, the TCR CDR3 went through a first round of RT-PCR. Using its own MiXCR run on the multiplex PCR reads, TCRdb lists one record per CDR3 protein. The sample lists roughly 400,000 distinct CDR3 sequences, around 15% occurring once. Input material: blood. Receptors originate from a man between 50 and 59 years old with Graves' ophthalmopathy.

CDR3 nucleotides: TGTGCCAGCTCACCCGGGACCTCTCCCGCCTACGAGCAGTACTTC. Encoded protein: CASSPGTSPAYEQYF. J is TRBJ2-7 and V is TRBV18; D may correspond to TRBD1 or TRBD2 (5 bases each). This CDR3 region has 15 residues. The V end was cut by 3 bases, the J end by 2 bases, with 14 bases between. CDR1 and CDR2 (germline): KGHSH, LQKENI.

The chain combines TRBV19 with TRBJ1-1, with TRBD1 identical over 10 bases. The CDR3 has 13 amino acids. The trim removed 4 bases at V and 10 bases at J, leaving 6 bases unmatched. Per germline, CDR1 LNHDA and CDR2 SQIVND (reference sequence). CDR3: CASSKVWDRGAFF. The DNA for the CDR3 is TGTGCCAGTAGTAAAGTTTGGGACAGGGGAGCTTTCTTT. Together with reference TRBV19 and TRBJ1-1, the CDR3 gives the full variable domain: DGGITQSPKYLFRKEGQNVTLSCEQNLNHDAMYWYRQDPGQGLRLIYYSQIVNDFQKGDIAEGYSVSREKKESFPLTVTSAQKNPTAFYLCASSKVWDRGAFFGQGTRLTVV.

This chain links TRBV9 with TRBJ2-2; unclear D gene. The V end was cut by 1 base, the J end by 8 bases, with 6 bases between. CDR3 length: 12 residues. Germline V gene sequence: CDR1 SGDLS, CDR2 YYNGEE. The CDR3, as DNA: TGTGCCAGCAGCGTAATGAGTGGGGAGCTGTTTTTT. This codes for CASSVMSGELFF.

This clonotype was observed many times. The chain joins TRBV20-1 to TRBJ2-7, with TRBD1 matching 7 bases. V shed 0 bases and J 3 bases; nucleotides not matched to a gene: 5. The CDR3 has 14 residues. Germline loops: CDR1 DFQATT, CDR2 SNEGSKA (reference sequence). In DNA, the CDR3 is TGCAGTGCTAGAGAATCCGGGACAGTCTACGAGCAGTACTTC. Amino acids: CSARESGTVYEQYF.

This clonotype showed up many times. The chain uses TRBV6-1 and TRBJ2-5; 9 bases line up with TRBD2. Germline CDR1 reads MNHNS; CDR2 reads SASEGT. J gave up 4 bases and V 7 bases, and 16 bases lay outside the gene matches. The CDR3 runs to 17 residues. The CDR3 region has the DNA TGTGCCAGCACTGCCTCCCTTGTAGGGACTAGCACAGAGACCCAGTACTTC. It is translated as CASTASLVGTSTETQYF.

This clonotype came up many times. The DNA of the CDR3 is TGTGCCAGCAGTTATCTTCCAGGGGCAGAGACCCAGTACTTC. Amino acid sequence: CASSYLPGAETQYF. The genes are TRBV6-5 and TRBJ2-5; tentative D call: TRBD1 (6 bases). Germline V gene lookup returns CDR1 MNHEY and CDR2 SVGAGI. The CDR3 loop spans 14 amino acids. Between the trimmed V and J ends, which lost 3 bases and 4 bases, there was a span of 12 bases.